This T cell receptor (beta chain) was sequenced for a study of cytomegalovirus exposure and HLA in healthy donors. Study as a whole: About 80 million unique TCRs, all from HLA-typed donors, were included in an early release of the data. Study-wide findings and caveats: Earlier findings revealed that most TCR beta V segments proved productive either about 87% or about 30% of the time. It was reported in a later analysis that an Asian-associated ancestry cluster showed fewer N-insertions than the roughly 710-donor mean. With later analysis, a missense DCLRE1C variant became linked to TCR beta V- and J-gene trimming.

PCR was performed using 60 Vbeta and 13 Jbeta primers. Some clones are missing from TCRdb's copy, which holds only in-frame ones; the method was immunoSEQ multiplex PCR. The sample has fewer than 200,000 clones, around 67% seen once. Of note for this clone: Its matching antigen is unknown.

CDR3 length: 14 residues. V was clipped by 4 bases and J by 4 bases, with 9 bases between them. The germline V gene has CDR1 SGDLS and CDR2 YYNGEE. The V and J genes are TRBV9 and TRBJ2-6; D not resolved. The source material was PBMCs. This clonotype was obtained from a woman in her late teens or twenties in good health and CMV-seropositive. CDR3 amino acids: CASSPLGGANVLTF. The CDR3 DNA is TGTGCCAGCAGCCCCCTAGGAGGGGCCAACGTCCTGACTTTC.